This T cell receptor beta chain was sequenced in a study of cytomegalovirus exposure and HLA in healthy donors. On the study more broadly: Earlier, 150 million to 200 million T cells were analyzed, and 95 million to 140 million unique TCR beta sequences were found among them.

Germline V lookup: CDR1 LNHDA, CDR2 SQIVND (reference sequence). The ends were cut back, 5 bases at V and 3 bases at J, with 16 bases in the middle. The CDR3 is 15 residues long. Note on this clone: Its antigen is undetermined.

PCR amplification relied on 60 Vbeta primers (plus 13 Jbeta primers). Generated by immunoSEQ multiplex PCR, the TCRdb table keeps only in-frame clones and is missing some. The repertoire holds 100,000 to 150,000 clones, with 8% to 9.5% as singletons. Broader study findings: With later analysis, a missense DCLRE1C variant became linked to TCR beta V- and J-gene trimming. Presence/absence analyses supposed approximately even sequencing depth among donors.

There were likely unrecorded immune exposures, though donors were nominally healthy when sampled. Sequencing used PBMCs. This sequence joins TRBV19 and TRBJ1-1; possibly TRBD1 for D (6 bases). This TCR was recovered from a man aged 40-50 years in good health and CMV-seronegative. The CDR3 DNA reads TGTGCCAGTAGTTCCCAACAGGGATGGGACACTGAAGCTTTCTTT. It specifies CASSSQQGWDTEAFF.